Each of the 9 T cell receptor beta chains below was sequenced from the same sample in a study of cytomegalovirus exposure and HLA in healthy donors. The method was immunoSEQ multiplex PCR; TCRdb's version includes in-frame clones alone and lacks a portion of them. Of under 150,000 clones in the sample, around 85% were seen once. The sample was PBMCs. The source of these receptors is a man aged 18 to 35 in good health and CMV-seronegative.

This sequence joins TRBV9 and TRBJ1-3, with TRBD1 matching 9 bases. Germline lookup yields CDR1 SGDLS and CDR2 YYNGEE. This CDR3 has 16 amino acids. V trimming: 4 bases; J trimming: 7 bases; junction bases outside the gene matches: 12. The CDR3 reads CASSTYQDRGGNTIYF. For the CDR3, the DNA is TGTGCCAGCAGCACCTACCAGGACAGGGGAGGCAACACCATATATTTT.

In nucleotides, the CDR3 is TGTGCCAGCAGGAGCAGAGCGGGGGCCGGCTCCTACAATGAGCAGTTCTTC. Translated: CASRSRAGAGSYNEQFF. The chain carries TRBV2 and TRBJ2-1; 8 positions agree with TRBD2. V was clipped by 6 bases and J by 0 bases; unmatched bases: 10. The CDR3 is 17 amino acids. Germline CDR1 and CDR2: SNHLY and FYNNEI.

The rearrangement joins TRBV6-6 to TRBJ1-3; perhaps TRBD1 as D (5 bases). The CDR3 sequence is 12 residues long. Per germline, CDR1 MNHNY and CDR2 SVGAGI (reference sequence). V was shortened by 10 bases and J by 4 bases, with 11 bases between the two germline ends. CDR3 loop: CATQGYGNTIYF. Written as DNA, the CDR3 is TGTGCCACCCAGGGATACGGAAACACCATATATTTT.

CDR3 loop: CASSPLSRGNIQYF. The CDR3 DNA reads as TGTGCCAGCAGTCCTCTCTCCCGGGGAAACATTCAGTACTTC. The rearrangement links TRBV27 to TRBJ2-4, with D possibly being TRBD2 (5 bases). This CDR3 is 14 amino acids long. Trimming removed 5 bases at V and 6 bases at J, with 14 bases between. Per germline, CDR1 MNHEY and CDR2 SMNVEV (reference sequence).

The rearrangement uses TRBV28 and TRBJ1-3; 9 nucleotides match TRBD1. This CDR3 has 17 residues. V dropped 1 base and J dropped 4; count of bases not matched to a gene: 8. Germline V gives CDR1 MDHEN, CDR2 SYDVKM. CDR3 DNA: TGTGCCAGCAGTTTATACAGGGACAGGGAATTAGGAAACACCATATATTTT. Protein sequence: CASSLYRDRELGNTIYF.

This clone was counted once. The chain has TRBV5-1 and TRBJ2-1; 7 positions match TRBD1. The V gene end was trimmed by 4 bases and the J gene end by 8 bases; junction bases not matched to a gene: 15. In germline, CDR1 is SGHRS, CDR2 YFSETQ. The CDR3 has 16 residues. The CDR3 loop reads CASSHFRDSNSHEQFF. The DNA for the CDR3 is TGCGCCAGCAGCCATTTTCGGGACAGTAACTCCCATGAGCAGTTCTTC.

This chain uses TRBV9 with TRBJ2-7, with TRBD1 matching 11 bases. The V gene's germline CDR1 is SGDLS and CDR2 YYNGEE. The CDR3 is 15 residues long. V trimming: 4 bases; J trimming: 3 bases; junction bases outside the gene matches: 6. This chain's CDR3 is CASSPRTGGLYEQYF. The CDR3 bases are TGTGCCAGCAGCCCTCGGACAGGGGGCCTCTACGAGCAGTACTTC. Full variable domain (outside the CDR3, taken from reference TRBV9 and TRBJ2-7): DSGVTQTPKHLITATGQRVTLRCSPRSGDLSVYWYQQSLDQGLQFLIQYYNGEERAKGNILERFSAQQFPDLHSELNLSSLELGDSALYFCASSPRTGGLYEQYFGPGTRLTVT.

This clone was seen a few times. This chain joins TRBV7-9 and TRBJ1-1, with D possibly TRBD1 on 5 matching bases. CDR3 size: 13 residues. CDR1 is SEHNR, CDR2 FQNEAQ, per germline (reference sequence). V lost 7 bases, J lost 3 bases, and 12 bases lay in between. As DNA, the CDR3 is TGTGCCAGCATCCGGGGGGGTTACACTGAAGCTTTCTTT. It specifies CASIRGGYTEAFF.

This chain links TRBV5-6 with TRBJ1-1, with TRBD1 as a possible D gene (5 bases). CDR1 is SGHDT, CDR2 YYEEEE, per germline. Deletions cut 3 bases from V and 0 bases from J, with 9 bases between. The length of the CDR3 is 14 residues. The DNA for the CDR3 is TGTGCCAGCAGCTATTGGGGGGTGAACACTGAAGCTTTCTTT. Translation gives CASSYWGVNTEAFF.